Listed here are 19 T cell receptor beta chains from one sample, sequenced in a study of OX40 agonist ivuxolimab in advanced cancers. The protocol was immunoSEQ multiplex PCR, while the TCRdb copy is restricted to in-frame clones and leaves out a portion. This sample yields about 67,000 clones, of which roughly nine tenths are seen a single time; around 0.31% belongs to the top ten. This sample comprised CD4+ or CD8+ T cells sorted from blood, obtained in a trial of the OX40 agonist ivuxolimab. The receptors originated from an adult with an advanced solid tumor such as melanoma, head and neck, liver or kidney cancer.

The V call is TRBV28, the J call TRBJ1-2; D is perhaps TRBD1 (6 bases). Germline assignment: CDR1 MDHEN and CDR2 SYDVKM. This CDR3 region has 14 residues. Between the trimmed V and J ends, which lost 2 bases and 5 bases, there was a span of 12 bases. CDR3 in amino acids: CASSLVRGSYGYTF. The CDR3 coding sequence is TGTGCCAGCAGTTTAGTCAGGGGATCGTATGGCTACACCTTC.

The chain employs TRBV5-4 and TRBJ1-1; maybe TRBD1 (5 bases). Germline V gene lookup returns CDR1 SGHNT and CDR2 YYREEE (reference sequence). Trimming took off 5 bases at V and 3 bases at J, with 11 bases between the two ends. This CDR3 has 13 amino acids. In DNA, the CDR3 is TGTGCCAGCAGTCAGGACACACACACTGAAGCTTTCTTT. Protein: CASSQDTHTEAFF.

The rearrangement uses TRBV7-6 and TRBJ1-5; TRBD1 matches at 7 bases. From germline, CDR1 is SGHVS and CDR2 FNYEAQ. This CDR3 spans 17 amino acids. Unmatched junction bases numbered 10, after V lost 5 bases and J lost 0 bases. CDR3 protein: CASSPFGQDYSNQPQHF. In DNA, the CDR3 is TGTGCCAGCAGCCCATTCGGACAGGATTATAGCAATCAGCCCCAGCATTTT. Together with reference TRBV7-6 and TRBJ1-5, the CDR3 gives the full variable domain: GAGVSQSPRYKVTKRGQDVALRCDPISGHVSLYWYRQALGQGPEFLTYFNYEAQQDKSGLPNDRFSAERPEGSISTLTIQRTEQRDSAMYRCASSPFGQDYSNQPQHFGDGTRLSIL.

This clone was observed once. The chain has TRBV19 and TRBJ1-5, with 8 bases lining up with TRBD1. CDR1 and CDR2 (germline): LNHDA, SQIVND (reference sequence). The CDR3 is made up of 17 amino acids. V lost 4 bases to trimming and J lost 5 bases; unmatched junction nucleotides: 13. As DNA, the CDR3 is TGTGCCAGTAGTACTCCTCTACCGGGGACAGGCCATCAGCCCCAGCATTTT. The encoded protein is CASSTPLPGTGHQPQHF.

The chain joins TRBV19 to TRBJ1-2; D uncertain. V lost 7 bases and J 2 bases, leaving 11 bases between the germline ends. The length of the CDR3 is 13 residues. CDR1 LNHDA and CDR2 SQIVND come from the germline V gene (reference sequence). Here the CDR3 DNA reads TGTGCCAGTAACAGAAACAGCAACTATGGCTACACCTTC. Protein product: CASNRNSNYGYTF.

This rearrangement joins TRBV2 to TRBJ2-3; TRBD2 might be the D (6 bases). From germline, CDR1 is SNHLY and CDR2 FYNNEI. V dropped 3 bases and J dropped 0 bases, with 10 bases sitting between them. The CDR3 spans 15 residues. The CDR3, as DNA: TGTGCCAGCAGTGATGGGGGAGGAAGCACAGATACGCAGTATTTT. Amino acids: CASSDGGGSTDTQYF.

For the CDR3, the DNA is TGTGCCAGCAGTCTAGAGTTGTCTAGCGGGAGGCTTGGGCAGTACTTC. As protein: CASSLELSSGRLGQYF. The V gene is TRBV11-2, the J gene TRBJ2-7, with TRBD2 identical over 11 bases. This CDR3 spans 16 amino acids. Looked up from germline, CDR1 is SGHAT and CDR2 is FQNNGV. The ends lost 6 bases at V and 9 bases at J; junction bases unmatched: 16. Using reference TRBV11-2 and TRBJ2-7 for the parts outside the CDR3, the full variable domain is EAGVAQSPRYKIIEKRQSVAFWCNPISGHATLYWYQQILGQGPKLLIQFQNNGVVDDSQLPKDRFSAERLKGVDSTLKIQPAKLEDSAVYLCASSLELSSGRLGQYFGPGTRLTVT.

This chain joins TRBV7-3 and TRBJ2-1; D is possibly TRBD2 (5 bases). The germline V and J ends were trimmed by 2 bases and 1 base, with 15 bases remaining between them. Germline CDR1 and CDR2: SGHTA and FQGTGA. The CDR3 runs 17 residues. In DNA, the CDR3 is TGTGCCAGCAGCTTACTCCCTCCGGGAAATTCCTACAATGAGCAGTTCTTC. It encodes CASSLLPPGNSYNEQFF.

The chain recombines TRBV7-8 with TRBJ2-7; a weak D match, TRBD1 (6 bases). The CDR3 length is 16 residues. V was cut by 1 base and J by 0 bases, with 13 bases left in between. The germline CDR1 and CDR2 sequences are SGHVS and FQNEAQ. This chain's CDR3 is CASSLVVQDSSYEQYF. CDR3 DNA: TGTGCCAGCAGCTTAGTAGTTCAGGACAGCTCCTACGAGCAGTACTTC.

The V and J genes are TRBV27 and TRBJ2-7; TRBD1 matches at 9 bases. The CDR3 has 16 residues. Looked up from germline, CDR1 is MNHEY and CDR2 is SMNVEV (reference sequence). V was clipped by 2 bases and J by 4 bases; unmatched bases: 9. This CDR3 reads CASSLGTGGLSYEQYF. As DNA, the CDR3 is TGTGCCAGCAGTTTAGGAACAGGGGGCCTCTCGTACGAGCAGTACTTC.

This chain uses TRBV4-1 with TRBJ2-7; D is perhaps TRBD2 (6 bases). In germline, CDR1 is MGHRA, CDR2 YSYEKL. The CDR3 contains 14 residues. V was pared by 3 bases and J by 0 bases, with 9 bases between. The chain's CDR3 is CASSHGGSSYEQYF. The DNA of the CDR3 is TGCGCCAGCAGCCACGGGGGTAGCTCCTACGAGCAGTACTTC.

The V and J genes are TRBV6-1 and TRBJ1-5; D uncertain. V lost 4 bases and J lost 6, with 4 bases in between. The CDR3 spans 11 residues. Germline V gene sequence: CDR1 MNHNS, CDR2 SASEGT. The CDR3 loop is CASSGPQPQHF. The CDR3 nucleotides are TGTGCCAGCAGTGGACCTCAGCCCCAGCATTTT.

This chain connects TRBV10-2 to TRBJ2-7; TRBD2 aligns across 13 bases. The germline V gene has CDR1 WSHSY and CDR2 SAAADI. The V segment lost 7 bases and the J segment 2 bases; nucleotides outside the gene matches: 2. The CDR3 runs 14 residues. The CDR3 DNA follows: TGCGCCAGCAAACTAGCGGGAGGGCCCTACGAGCAGTACTTC. It yields the protein CASKLAGGPYEQYF.

The gene calls are TRBV19 and TRBJ2-1, with 9 bases that match TRBD2. CDR1 and CDR2 from the germline V gene are LNHDA and SQIVND (reference sequence). This CDR3 comprises 16 residues. With V trimmed by 4 bases and J by 2 bases, 6 bases remained unmatched. The chain's CDR3 is CASSKLASGAYNEQFF. As DNA, the CDR3 is TGTGCCAGTAGTAAGTTGGCTAGCGGGGCCTACAATGAGCAGTTCTTC.

The rearrangement uses TRBV2 and TRBJ1-2; D ambiguous. Between the trimmed V and J ends, which lost 4 bases and 7 bases, there was a span of 16 bases. Germline lookup yields CDR1 SNHLY and CDR2 FYNNEI. This CDR3 comprises 14 residues. CDR3 sequence (DNA): TGTGCCAGCAGTGCCACAACCCAGGCGGGTGGCTACACCTTC. It yields the protein CASSATTQAGGYTF.

V and J are TRBV5-1 and TRBJ2-3, with D perhaps matching TRBD2 (6 bases). V lost 4 bases to trimming and J lost 2 bases, with 11 bases between them. This CDR3 contains 14 residues. Germline V gene data show CDR1 as SGHRS and CDR2 as YFSETQ. CDR3: CASSTGLPTDTQYF. The DNA for the CDR3 is TGCGCCAGCAGCACGGGACTTCCCACAGATACGCAGTATTTT.

V and J are TRBV7-8 and TRBJ2-7, with 7 nucleotides matching TRBD2. This CDR3 has 15 residues. CDR1 and CDR2 (germline): SGHVS, FQNEAQ. J was trimmed by 1 base and V by 5 bases; bases with no gene match: 8. Here the CDR3 DNA reads TGTGCCAGCAGCCGGGGAGGGGAGGCTTCCTACGAGCAGTACTTC. Translated: CASSRGGEASYEQYF.

The rearrangement uses TRBV6-1 and TRBJ1-1; D ambiguous. The CDR3 is 17 amino acids. Germline CDR1 and CDR2: MNHNS and SASEGT. The V and J ends lost 2 bases and 5 bases respectively, with 21 bases between them. The CDR3 region has the DNA TGTGCCAGCAGTGAAATAGGCTCGAATTCAGGAGGAACTGAAGCTTTCTTT. Translation: CASSEIGSNSGGTEAFF.

The J gene is TRBJ2-7, the V gene TRBV23-1; TRBD2 is a possible D gene (6 bases). TRBV23-1 has ORF status, its function being uncertain. The CDR3 has 19 amino acids. V was pared by 0 bases and J by 9 bases, with 30 bases between. The DNA for the CDR3 is TGCGCCAGCAGTCAATCGGTAGCGGCTCAACGTTCCCCCCTGGTCGGGCAGTACTTC. Translated, it gives CASSQSVAAQRSPLVGQYF.